The source of this T cell receptor beta chain is a study of vaccination and CD4 T cells after COVID-19. Study as a whole: Median time from COVID diagnosis to post-COVID sampling was 101 days (35 to 161).

Treatment here: approximately nine-day PBMC culture with coronavirus spike peptide pools or control peptides (ViraFEST assay). Findings and limits, study-wide: Convalescent patients saw a median around 83% of their reactive clones show up only after vaccination.

This CDR3 is built from 15 residues. J lost 7 bases, V lost 0 bases, and 8 bases had no gene match. Per germline, CDR1 KGHSY and CDR2 FQNENV. Cultured CD4+ T-cell DNA underwent Oncomine TCR Beta short-read sequencing. TCRdb re-called the PCR reads with MiXCR, one entry per CDR3 protein. Of more than 11,000 distinct CDR3 sequences in the sample, 29% were seen once. Concerning this clonotype itself: Its antigen is as yet unknown.

This receptor was identified in a human donor who received a COVID-19 vaccine. The J gene is TRBJ1-2, the V gene TRBV16; 7 nucleotides line up with TRBD1. The specimen comprised CD4+ T cells from blood, cultured in vitro, sampled before SARS-CoV-2 vaccination. CDR3 sequence reads: CASSQSFTGEFGYTF. The DNA for the CDR3 is TGTGCCAGCAGCCAATCATTCACAGGGGAATTTGGCTACACCTTC.